This passage covers 19 T cell receptor beta chains from one sample sequenced in a study of blood T cell repertoires in COVID-19. Method: immunoSEQ multiplex PCR; TCRdb's copy keeps in-frame clones and lacks some. This repertoire shows roughly 290,000 clones, 75% to 90% found once; its top ten account for under 0.95%. Sequences were obtained from peripheral blood. Receptor source: a man younger than 45 with acute or convalescent COVID-19.

The V call is TRBV28, the J call TRBJ1-2; tentative D call: TRBD1 (6 bases). V lost 3 bases and J 6 bases, leaving 8 bases between the germline ends. The CDR3 loop spans 12 amino acids. Germline loops: CDR1 MDHEN, CDR2 SYDVKM. CDR3 sequence: CASSFDRNGYTF. The CDR3 DNA reads as TGTGCCAGCAGTTTTGACAGGAATGGCTACACCTTC.

The rearrangement links TRBV7-6 to TRBJ1-2; 7 bases agree with TRBD1. V shed 6 bases and J 2 bases; nucleotides not matched to a gene: 12. The germline gives CDR1 SGHVS, CDR2 FNYEAQ. The CDR3 spans 16 residues. The CDR3 protein is CASSPQGQALNYGYTF. CDR3 bases: TGTGCCAGCAGTCCACAGGGGCAGGCGCTCAACTATGGCTACACCTTC.

The chain recombines TRBV4-1 with TRBJ1-5, with 9 bases identical to TRBD1. CDR1 MGHRA and CDR2 YSYEKL come from the germline V gene. This CDR3 contains 13 residues. The CDR3 loop is CDFRDREDQPQHF. The DNA of the CDR3 is TGCGACTTCCGGGACAGGGAAGATCAGCCCCAGCATTTT.

This clone was counted once. The CDR3: CASSFFWGANYGYTF. CDR3 bases: TGTGCCAGCAGTTTTTTCTGGGGAGCTAACTATGGCTACACCTTC. This chain links TRBV28 with TRBJ1-2, with D hard to call. The length of the CDR3 is 15 residues. The V gene lost 3 bases and the J gene lost 0 bases, with 11 bases spanning the gap. CDR1 is MDHEN and CDR2 is SYDVKM in the germline V gene.

The chain couples TRBV13 to TRBJ2-4, with 12 bases that match TRBD2. Trimming at V came to 3 bases and at J to 3 bases, leaving 9 bases not matched to a gene. The CDR3 has 18 residues. CDR1 is PRHDT, CDR2 FYEKMQ, per germline (reference sequence). The CDR3 DNA reads TGTGCCAGCAGCTTGGGGAGGCTAGCGGGAGGGAGCAAAAACATTCAGTACTTC. Protein: CASSLGRLAGGSKNIQYF.

The CDR3 coding sequence is TGTGCCAGTAAGACAGGGCCTACGACTTATAATTCACCCCTCCACTTT. Translated, it gives CASKTGPTTYNSPLHF. This chain links TRBV19 with TRBJ1-6; 7 nucleotides match TRBD1. This CDR3 has 16 residues. Germline V gene data show CDR1 as LNHDA and CDR2 as SQIVND (reference sequence). With V trimmed by 7 bases and J by 4 bases, 10 bases remained unmatched.

The chain couples TRBV30 to TRBJ1-2; unclear D gene. V lost 0 bases, J lost 0 bases, and 14 bases lay in between. Germline assignment: CDR1 GTSNPN and CDR2 SVGIG (reference sequence). The CDR3 totals 16 residues. The CDR3 region has the DNA TGTGCCTGGAGTGTAAACAGTTACCTATCTAACTATGGCTACACCTTC. Amino acid sequence: CAWSVNSYLSNYGYTF.

This clone was detected only a few times. CDR3 sequence (DNA): TGTGCCAGCACCCCAGCCCCTAGGCGGAACACTGAAGCTTTCTTT. It yields the protein CASTPAPRRNTEAFF. The chain carries TRBV6-5 and TRBJ1-1; D is uncertain. The germline V and J ends were trimmed by 7 bases and 1 base, with 16 bases remaining between them. Per the germline V gene, CDR1 is MNHEY and CDR2 is SVGAGI. This CDR3 region has 15 residues.

This clone was observed once. The gene calls are TRBV25-1 and TRBJ1-1; tentatively, D is TRBD1 (5 bases). The CDR3 length is 16 residues. V lost 3 bases and J 6 bases, leaving 20 bases between the germline ends. Germline CDR1 and CDR2: MGHDK and SYGVNS. CDR3 in DNA: TGTGCCAGCAGTGACACGATGGGGGGGATGAGCCCTGAAGCTTTCTTT. Translation: CASSDTMGGMSPEAFF.

This clone was observed a few times. The chain combines TRBV7-9 with TRBJ1-3, with 7 bases fitting TRBD1. Germline lookup yields CDR1 SEHNR and CDR2 FQNEAQ (reference sequence). V shed 0 bases, J shed 2 bases, and the junction held 1 base outside the gene matches. The CDR3 runs to 15 residues. CDR3 region: CASSLAGQAGNTIYF. CDR3 in DNA: TGTGCCAGCAGCTTAGCAGGACAGGCTGGAAACACCATATATTTT.

The chain combines TRBV7-9 with TRBJ1-5; the D gene is possibly TRBD1 (5 bases). CDR1 and CDR2 from the germline V gene are SEHNR and FQNEAQ (reference sequence). The CDR3 runs 15 residues. V was trimmed by 3 bases and J by 0 bases, leaving 9 bases between them. The CDR3 is CASSFDSYSNQPQHF. Here the CDR3 DNA reads TGTGCCAGCAGCTTCGACAGCTATAGCAATCAGCCCCAGCATTTT. Complete variable domain (other parts from reference TRBV7-9 and TRBJ1-5): DTGVSQNPRHKITKRGQNVTFRCDPISEHNRLYWYRQTLGQGPEFLTYFQNEAQLEKSRLLSDRFSAERPKGSFSTLEIQRTEQGDSAMYLCASSFDSYSNQPQHFGDGTRLSIL.

V gene TRBV11-2 combines with J gene TRBJ1-1; D ambiguous. This CDR3 is built from 13 residues. V gave up 5 bases and J gave up 1 base, with 8 bases separating them. Germline V gene lookup returns CDR1 SGHAT and CDR2 FQNNGV. The CDR3 nucleotides read TGTGCCAGCAGCACCCTCGGGAACACTGAAGCTTTCTTT. Amino acids: CASSTLGNTEAFF.

The chain recombines TRBV4-1 with TRBJ1-1; tentatively, D is TRBD1 (6 bases). The CDR3 is made up of 16 amino acids. Germline V lookup: CDR1 MGHRA, CDR2 YSYEKL. V was trimmed by 4 bases and J by 0 bases, leaving 15 bases between them. This CDR3 is CASSRLRGNMNTEAFF. The CDR3 DNA reads as TGCGCCAGCAGCCGGCTCAGGGGTAACATGAACACTGAAGCTTTCTTT.

This chain uses TRBV5-1 with TRBJ1-2; D perhaps matches TRBD1 (5 bases). The CDR3 has 16 residues. V was trimmed by 0 bases and J by 8 bases, leaving 20 bases between them. Germline V gene sequence: CDR1 SGHRS, CDR2 YFSETQ. The DNA of the CDR3 is TGCGCCAGCAGCTTGGGACAGTTAACCAACGGGCAGGGCTACACCTTC. Protein product: CASSLGQLTNGQGYTF. Supplemented by reference TRBV5-1 and TRBJ1-2, the full variable domain reads KAGVTQTPRYLIKTRGQQVTLSCSPISGHRSVSWYQQTPGQGLQFLFEYFSETQRNKGNFPGRFSGRQFSNSRSEMNVSTLELGDSALYLCASSLGQLTNGQGYTFGSGTRLTVV.

This CDR3 is CASSLVQGNGIQYF. Here the CDR3 DNA reads TGCGCCAGCAGCTTGGTACAGGGGAATGGGATTCAGTACTTC. This sequence joins TRBV5-1 and TRBJ2-4; 7 bases map to TRBD1. Germline assignment: CDR1 SGHRS and CDR2 YFSETQ. The trim removed 0 bases at V and 10 bases at J, leaving 7 bases unmatched. This CDR3 is 14 amino acids long.

The V call is TRBV19, the J call TRBJ2-7; the match to TRBD2 covers 8 bases. This CDR3 spans 13 amino acids. From germline, CDR1 is LNHDA and CDR2 SQIVND (reference sequence). Trimming took 4 bases from V and 5 from J; bases not matched to a gene: 4. For the CDR3, the DNA is TGTGCCAGTAGTAGTCTAGCGGGCCACGAGCAGTACTTC. Translating it yields CASSSLAGHEQYF.

The rearrangement links TRBV3-1 (or the pseudogene TRBV3-2) to TRBJ2-1; D is perhaps TRBD2 (5 bases). Trimming shortened V by 4 bases and J by 0 bases, and 10 bases separated the two germline ends. The CDR3 runs to 15 residues. Germline V lookup: CDR1 LGHDT, CDR2 YNNKEL (reference sequence). The CDR3 is CASSPRLSSYNEQFF. The DNA of the CDR3 is TGTGCCAGCAGCCCCCGACTAAGCTCCTACAATGAGCAGTTCTTC.

The chain links TRBV6-5 to TRBJ1-6; perhaps TRBD1 as D (6 bases). There are 15 residues in the CDR3. Trimming took 8 bases from V and 10 from J, leaving 21 bases between them. Per germline, CDR1 MNHEY and CDR2 SVGAGI. CDR3 protein: CASSGRGVSGSPLHF. The CDR3 DNA reads TGTGCCAGCTCGGGGAGGGGGGTGAGCGGATCACCCCTCCACTTT.

Here the CDR3 reads CASSSPTGSVWTEAFF. Here the CDR3 DNA reads TGTGCCAGCAGTTCACCCACAGGGTCGGTTTGGACTGAAGCTTTCTTT. This rearrangement joins TRBV27 to TRBJ1-1; possibly TRBD1 for D (6 bases). Germline V gene lookup returns CDR1 MNHEY and CDR2 SMNVEV (reference sequence). The CDR3 length is 16 residues. V lost 4 bases to trimming and J lost 5 bases, with 20 bases between them.